These 8 T cell receptor beta chains were all obtained from the same sample, sequenced in a study of naive and memory T cell subsets. Both TRBC1 and TRBC2 were covered by a beta constant-region primer of two equimolar oligonucleotides. The ligated cDNA underwent four PCR rounds using SP2 and nested alpha and beta constant-region primers. TCRdb re-called the UMI-ligation and nested PCR reads through MiXCR, storing one row per CDR3 protein. The table has over 100,000 distinct CDR3 sequences, just over 35% seen once. Sequencing was performed on central memory CD4+ T cells from blood. The source is a human donor in good health.

J is TRBJ1-4 and V is TRBV5-1; D is unresolved. The germline gives CDR1 SGHRS, CDR2 YFSETQ. The CDR3 consists of 15 residues. V was cut by 4 bases and J by 0 bases, with 10 bases left in between. The CDR3 here is CASSVGSATNEKLFF. The CDR3, as DNA: TGCGCCAGCAGCGTTGGGTCAGCAACTAATGAAAAACTGTTTTTT. The full variable domain, its missing parts supplied by reference TRBV5-1 and TRBJ1-4, is KAGVTQTPRYLIKTRGQQVTLSCSPISGHRSVSWYQQTPGQGLQFLFEYFSETQRNKGNFPGRFSGRQFSNSRSEMNVSTLELGDSALYLCASSVGSATNEKLFFGSGTQLSVL.

This rearrangement joins TRBV5-4 to TRBJ2-1; the match to TRBD2 covers 9 bases. With V trimmed by 3 bases and J by 1 base, 8 bases remained unmatched. CDR3 size: 17 residues. Germline lookup yields CDR1 SGHNT and CDR2 YYREEE (reference sequence). The CDR3 coding sequence is TGTGCCAGCAGCTCCGGCGGACTAGCGCGATCCTACAATGAGCAGTTCTTC. Its protein is CASSSGGLARSYNEQFF.

This clonotype is a singleton in its sample. V gene TRBV28 combines with J gene TRBJ2-5, with TRBD2 matching 7 bases. Germline V lookup: CDR1 MDHEN, CDR2 SYDVKM. The CDR3 contains 12 residues. The junction had 0 bases not matched to a gene; V was cut back by 3 bases and J by 5 bases. The CDR3 protein is CASSFGGETQYF. As DNA, the CDR3 is TGTGCCAGCAGTTTCGGGGGGGAGACCCAGTACTTC.

This clonotype was counted a single time. The chain is built from TRBV12-3 or TRBV12-4 and TRBJ2-2, with 11 bases lining up with TRBD2. This CDR3 region has 15 residues. V lost 6 bases to trimming and J lost 3 bases; unmatched junction nucleotides: 3. The CDR3 region is CASRGGLADTGELFF. Here the CDR3 DNA reads TGTGCCAGCAGGGGGGGACTAGCGGACACCGGGGAGCTGTTTTTT.

The chain joins TRBV29-1 to TRBJ2-3; no definite D call. Germline V lookup: CDR1 SQVTM, CDR2 ANQGSEA. The CDR3 has 12 residues. With 3 bases removed from V and 0 bases from J, the gap between germline ends came to 4 bases. The CDR3 DNA follows: TGCAGCGTTGACCAGAGCACAGATACGCAGTATTTT. Protein: CSVDQSTDTQYF.

The chain uses TRBV28 and TRBJ1-5; D may be TRBD1 (6 bases). Germline-derived CDR1 and CDR2 are MDHEN and SYDVKM. The ends were cut back, 11 bases at V and 4 bases at J, with 21 bases in the middle. There are 15 residues in the CDR3. DNA for the CDR3: TGTGCCGTAAAACGTCGGGACATATTAAATCAGCCCCAGCATTTT. This codes for CAVKRRDILNQPQHF.

The chain links TRBV12-5 to TRBJ2-7, with TRBD1 matching over 10 bases. Unmatched junction bases numbered 25, after V lost 5 bases and J lost 3 bases. Germline values: CDR1 LGHNT, CDR2 FRNRAP. The CDR3 runs 21 residues. The CDR3 DNA follows: TGTGCTAGTGGTATCGGACAGGGGGGCACCCCCATGCTCAGGATCCGCTACGAGCAGTACTTC. Translating gives CASGIGQGGTPMLRIRYEQYF.

This clonotype is a singleton in its sample. The CDR3 here is CASSVASRSTDTQYF. For the CDR3, the DNA is TGTGCCAGCAGCGTAGCTTCCCGATCCACAGATACGCAGTATTTT. V gene TRBV9 combines with J gene TRBJ2-3; D not resolved. The CDR3 is 15 residues long. Germline V CDR1 and CDR2: SGDLS, YYNGEE. Deletions cut 0 bases from V and 2 bases from J, with 10 bases between.